Listed here are 10 T cell receptor beta chains from one sample, sequenced in a study of cytomegalovirus exposure and HLA in healthy donors. The study ran its PCR with 60 Vbeta and 13 Jbeta primers. Sequencing used immunoSEQ multiplex PCR; TCRdb keeps in-frame clones, though not all of them. This table has approximately 150,000 clones, approximately 81% appearing once. Sequencing was carried out using PBMCs. The receptors originated from a man in his fifties or sixties in good health and CMV-seropositive.

The V call is TRBV7-2, the J call TRBJ1-5, with 8 bases fitting TRBD1. From germline, CDR1 is SGHTA and CDR2 FQGNSA. This CDR3 is built from 15 residues. V shed 6 bases and J 1 base; nucleotides not matched to a gene: 5. The CDR3 reads CASRGAGGSNQPQHF. CDR3 in DNA: TGTGCCAGCAGGGGAGCAGGGGGCAGCAATCAGCCCCAGCATTTT.

The sample holds a few counts of this clone. The chain employs TRBV27 and TRBJ2-1, with D possibly being TRBD2 (7 bases). Trimming removed 0 bases at V and 9 bases at J, with 12 bases between. Germline loops: CDR1 MNHEY, CDR2 SMNVEV (reference sequence). The CDR3 has 14 residues. CDR3 in DNA: TGTGCCAGCAGTTTATCGAGGGGGGGCGGTGAGCAGTTCTTC. This codes for CASSLSRGGGEQFF.

This clone was detected once. This rearrangement joins TRBV2 to TRBJ1-4; TRBD1 aligns across 12 bases. Trimming at V came to 3 bases and at J to 12 bases, leaving 11 bases not matched to a gene. CDR3 length equals 16 residues. Germline CDR1 SNHLY, CDR2 FYNNEI. The CDR3 sequence: CASSDNRDRGRGELFF. In nucleotides, the CDR3 is TGTGCCAGCAGTGACAACCGGGACAGGGGGCGCGGAGAACTGTTTTTT.

The gene calls are TRBV27 and TRBJ1-5; D not resolved. V was clipped by 7 bases and J by 4 bases, with 11 bases between them. This CDR3 has 13 amino acids. The germline gives CDR1 MNHEY, CDR2 SMNVEV (reference sequence). CDR3 residues: CASTPGYNQPQHF. The CDR3 DNA is TGTGCCAGCACTCCGGGATATAATCAGCCCCAGCATTTT.

The CDR3 DNA is TGTGCCAGCAGTGTTACAGGGGTGCAGCCCCAGCATTTT. Translation: CASSVTGVQPQHF. The chain couples TRBV2 to TRBJ1-5; 7 nucleotides line up with TRBD1. CDR3 length: 13 amino acids. V lost 4 bases, J lost 7 bases, and 4 bases stayed unmatched. Per the germline V gene, CDR1 is SNHLY and CDR2 is FYNNEI.

The genes are TRBV28 and TRBJ2-3; 8 nucleotides align to TRBD2. CDR1 and CDR2 from the germline V gene are MDHEN and SYDVKM. This CDR3 region has 17 residues. CDR3: CASRGGRGLTSTDTQYF. The CDR3 region has the DNA TGTGCTAGCCGGGGGGGGCGGGGGTTAACTAGCACAGATACGCAGTATTTT.

The chain combines TRBV18 with TRBJ1-3; the match to TRBD1 covers 7 bases. CDR3 size: 16 residues. The germline V gene has CDR1 KGHSH and CDR2 LQKENI. The trim removed 2 bases at V and 0 bases at J, leaving 4 bases unmatched. CDR3 sequence reads: CASSPNDRASGNTIYF. The CDR3 DNA sequence: TGTGCCAGCTCACCAAACGACAGGGCCTCTGGAAACACCATATATTTT.

As for this clone: Other DNA sequences in the sample encode the same CDR3. The chain recombines TRBV29-1 with TRBJ2-6, with 7 positions matching TRBD1. CDR3 size: 17 residues. V gave up 6 bases and J gave up 2 bases; unmatched junction bases: 13. Germline V lookup: CDR1 SQVTM, CDR2 ANQGSEA. The CDR3 region has the DNA TGCAGCGTCACAACCTACAGGGGAAACGCTGGGGCCAACGTCCTGACTTTC. This encodes CSVTTYRGNAGANVLTF.

The chain couples TRBV5-1 to TRBJ2-5; perhaps TRBD2 as D (5 bases). Trimming cost V 1 base and J 1 base, with 5 bases left between them. Germline CDR1 is SGHRS and CDR2 is YFSETQ. The CDR3 consists of 13 residues. The CDR3 sequence: CASSLSGQETQYF. The CDR3 region has the DNA TGCGCCAGCAGCTTGAGCGGCCAAGAGACCCAGTACTTC.

This clone was seen just once. The chain links TRBV6-6 to TRBJ1-4, with D unresolved. V lost 6 bases, J lost 4 bases, and 6 bases lay in between. There are 12 residues in the CDR3. Germline V gives CDR1 MNHNY, CDR2 SVGAGI (reference sequence). The CDR3 is CASSQNNEKLFF. CDR3 in DNA: TGTGCCAGCAGCCAAAATAATGAAAAACTGTTTTTT.